This TCR beta chain was identified during a study of T cell repertoires in cytomegalovirus infection. Whole-study context: Public TCR beta signatures provided an indication of both CMV infection and a matching HLA type.

J gave up 6 bases and V 7 bases, and 14 bases lay outside the gene matches. The germline V gene has CDR1 MNHNS and CDR2 SASEGT. The CDR3 extends over 16 amino acids. Whole-study results and caveats: CMV-specific TCR beta clonotypes restricted by HLA-C dominated the ex vivo response. Summed frequency of public TCR beta families distinguished CMV carriers with the relevant HLA.

TCRdb reprocessed the reads with MiXCR, giving one entry per CDR3 protein. The data hold hundreds of thousands of distinct CDR3 sequences, with 33% observed a single time. This clonotype was observed a few times. What it binds is unknown. The sample was cultured PBMCs, taken from culture after CMV antigen stimulation. The chain links TRBV6-1 to TRBJ2-1, with 8 bases that match TRBD2. This clonotype was obtained from a human donor in good health (CMV status not recorded). Some clones in this sample may be carry-over from other donors' samples. The CDR3 loop is CASKTRFAGGTNEQFF. DNA for the CDR3: TGTGCCAGCAAAACCCGGTTTGCGGGAGGTACCAATGAGCAGTTCTTC.